This T cell receptor beta chain comes out of a study of cytomegalovirus exposure and HLA in healthy donors. Study-wide results and caveats: There were about 160 TCR beta chains listed as cytomegalovirus-associated.

Profiled with immunoSEQ multiplex PCR; TCRdb holds only in-frame clones, not every one. The sample lists 200,000 to 250,000 clones, approximately 88% occurring once. V was trimmed by 2 bases and J by 8 bases, leaving 12 bases between them. The CDR3 has 13 amino acids. The germline V gene encodes CDR1 MGHRA and CDR2 YSYEKL. Points on this clone: What it binds is unknown.

V usage is TRBV4-1 and J usage is TRBJ1-2; D is undetermined. The receptor's source is a woman aged 25 to 45 in good health and CMV-seropositive. Sequencing used PBMCs. CDR3 DNA sequence: TGCGCCAGCAGCCAACTCCTTGGGAGAGGCTACACCTTC. This sequence encodes CASSQLLGRGYTF.